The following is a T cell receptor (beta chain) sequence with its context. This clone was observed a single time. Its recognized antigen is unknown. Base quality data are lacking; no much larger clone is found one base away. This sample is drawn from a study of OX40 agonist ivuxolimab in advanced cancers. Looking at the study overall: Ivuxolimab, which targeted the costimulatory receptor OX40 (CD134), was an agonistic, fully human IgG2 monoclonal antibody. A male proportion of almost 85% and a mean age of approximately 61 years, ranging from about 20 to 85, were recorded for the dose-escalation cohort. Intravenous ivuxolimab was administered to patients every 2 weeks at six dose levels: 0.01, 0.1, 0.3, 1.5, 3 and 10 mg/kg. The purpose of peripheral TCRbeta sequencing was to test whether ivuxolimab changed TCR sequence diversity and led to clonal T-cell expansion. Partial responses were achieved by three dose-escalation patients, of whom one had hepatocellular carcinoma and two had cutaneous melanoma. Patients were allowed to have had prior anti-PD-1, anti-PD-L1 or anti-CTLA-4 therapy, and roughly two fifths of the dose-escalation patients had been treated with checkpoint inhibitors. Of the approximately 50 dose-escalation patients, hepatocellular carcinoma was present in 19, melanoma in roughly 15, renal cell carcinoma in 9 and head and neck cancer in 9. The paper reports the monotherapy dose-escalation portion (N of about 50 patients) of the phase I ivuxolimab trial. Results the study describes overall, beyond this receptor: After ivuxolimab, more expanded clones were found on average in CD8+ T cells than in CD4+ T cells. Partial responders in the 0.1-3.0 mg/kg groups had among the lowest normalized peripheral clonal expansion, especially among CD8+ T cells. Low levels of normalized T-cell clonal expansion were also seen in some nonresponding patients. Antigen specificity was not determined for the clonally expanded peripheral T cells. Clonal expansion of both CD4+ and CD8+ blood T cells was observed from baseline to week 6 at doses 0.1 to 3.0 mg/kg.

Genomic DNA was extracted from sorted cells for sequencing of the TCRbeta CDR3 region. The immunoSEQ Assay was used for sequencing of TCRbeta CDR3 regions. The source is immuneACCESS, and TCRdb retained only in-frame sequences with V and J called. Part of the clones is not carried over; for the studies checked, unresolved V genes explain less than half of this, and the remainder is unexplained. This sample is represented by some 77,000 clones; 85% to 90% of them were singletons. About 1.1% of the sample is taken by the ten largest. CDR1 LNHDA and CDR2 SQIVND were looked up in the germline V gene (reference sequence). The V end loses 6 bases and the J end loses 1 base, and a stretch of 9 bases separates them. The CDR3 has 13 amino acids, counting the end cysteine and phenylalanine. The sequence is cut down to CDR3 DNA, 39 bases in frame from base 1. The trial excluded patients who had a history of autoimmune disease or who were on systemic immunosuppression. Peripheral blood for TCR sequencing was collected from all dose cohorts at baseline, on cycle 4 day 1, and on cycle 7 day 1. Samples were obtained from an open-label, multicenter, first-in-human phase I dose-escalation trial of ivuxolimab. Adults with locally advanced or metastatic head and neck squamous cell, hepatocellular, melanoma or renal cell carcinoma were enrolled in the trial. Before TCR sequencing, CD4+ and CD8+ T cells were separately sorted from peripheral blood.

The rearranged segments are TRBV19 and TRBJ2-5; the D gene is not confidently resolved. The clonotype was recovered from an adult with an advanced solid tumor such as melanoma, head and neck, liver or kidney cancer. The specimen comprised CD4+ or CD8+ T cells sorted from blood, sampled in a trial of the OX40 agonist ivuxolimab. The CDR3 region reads CASSDGLQETQYF. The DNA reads TGTGCCAGTAGCGACGGCCTCCAAGAGACCCAGTACTTC.